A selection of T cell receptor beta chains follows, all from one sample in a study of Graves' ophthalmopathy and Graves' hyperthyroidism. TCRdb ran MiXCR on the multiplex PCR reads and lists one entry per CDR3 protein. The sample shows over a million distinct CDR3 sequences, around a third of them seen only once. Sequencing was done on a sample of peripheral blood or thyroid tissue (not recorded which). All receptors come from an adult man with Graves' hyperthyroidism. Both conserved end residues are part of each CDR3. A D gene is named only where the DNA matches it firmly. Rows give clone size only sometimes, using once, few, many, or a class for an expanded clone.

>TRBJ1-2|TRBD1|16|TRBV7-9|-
CASSSVTGGKNYGYTF
TGTGCCAGCAGCTCCGTGACAGGGGGGAAGAACTATGGCTACACCTTC
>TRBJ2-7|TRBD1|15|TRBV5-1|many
CASSLSGQGMHEQYF
TGCGCCAGCAGCTTGTCGGGACAGGGGATGCACGAGCAGTACTTC
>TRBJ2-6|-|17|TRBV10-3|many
CAISSDTSFSGANVLTF
TGTGCCATCAGTTCGGACACAAGTTTCTCTGGGGCCAACGTCCTGACTTTC
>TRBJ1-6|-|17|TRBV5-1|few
CASSFHRHRIYNSPLHF
TGCGCCAGCAGCTTCCACCGACACAGGATCTATAATTCACCCCTCCACTTT
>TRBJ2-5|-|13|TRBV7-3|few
CASSLAPGQTQYF
TGTGCCAGCAGCTTAGCTCCGGGACAGACCCAGTACTTC
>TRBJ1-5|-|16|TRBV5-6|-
CASSLRGGQVNQPQHF
TGTGCCAGCAGCCTCCGGGGAGGTCAGGTGAATCAGCCCCAGCATTTT
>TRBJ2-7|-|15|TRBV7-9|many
CASSLPLGGRYEQYF
TGTGCCAGCAGCTTACCACTCGGTGGCAGATACGAGCAGTACTTC
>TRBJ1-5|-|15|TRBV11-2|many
CASSQGGAENQPQHF
TGTGCCAGCAGCCAAGGGGGTGCAGAGAATCAGCCCCAGCATTTT
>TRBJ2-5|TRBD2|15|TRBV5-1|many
CASSSGLAGEETQYF
TGTGCCAGCAGCTCGGGACTAGCGGGAGAAGAGACCCAGTACTTC
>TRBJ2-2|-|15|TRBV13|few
CASSLWTANTGELFF
TGTGCCAGCAGCTTATGGACAGCGAACACCGGGGAGCTGTTTTTT
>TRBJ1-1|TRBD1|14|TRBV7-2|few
CASSFNRGRTEAFF
TGTGCCAGCAGCTTTAACAGGGGGCGGACTGAAGCTTTCTTT
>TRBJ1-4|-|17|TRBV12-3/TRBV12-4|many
CASSSRGGSREREKLFF
TGTGCCAGCAGTTCAAGAGGTGGGAGTAGGGAAAGGGAAAAACTGTTTTTT
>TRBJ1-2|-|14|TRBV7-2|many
CASSYDVGVYGYTF
TGTGCCAGCAGCTATGATGTAGGGGTTTATGGCTACACCTTC
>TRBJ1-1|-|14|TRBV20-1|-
CSARDSRIYTEAFF
TGCAGTGCTAGAGATAGCAGGATCTACACTGAAGCTTTCTTT
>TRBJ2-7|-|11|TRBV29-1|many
CSVEYRAEQYF
TGCAGCGTTGAGTATAGGGCCGAGCAGTACTTC
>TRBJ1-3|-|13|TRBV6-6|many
CASSLRPGNTIYF
TGTGCCAGCAGCCTCCGGCCCGGAAACACCATATATTTT
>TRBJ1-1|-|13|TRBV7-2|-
CASSLGGALEAFF
TGCGCCAGCAGCCTCGGGGGGGCCCTTGAAGCTTTCTTT
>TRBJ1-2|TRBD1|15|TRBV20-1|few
CSARKIGQEGYGYTF
TGCAGTGCTAGAAAAATCGGACAGGAGGGCTATGGCTACACCTTC
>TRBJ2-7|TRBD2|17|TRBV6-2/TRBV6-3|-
CASSYRPVIAGLSEQYF
TGTGCCAGCAGTTACCGCCCAGTAATAGCGGGATTGAGCGAGCAGTACTTC
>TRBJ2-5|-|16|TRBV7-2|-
CASSFEGAGSQETQYF
TGTGCCAGCAGCTTTGAGGGGGCGGGAAGCCAAGAGACCCAGTACTTC
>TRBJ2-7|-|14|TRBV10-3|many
CAIGPITDSYEQYF
TGTGCCATCGGACCCATCACAGATTCCTACGAGCAGTACTTC
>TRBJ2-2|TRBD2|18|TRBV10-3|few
CAISESPAGEPSTGELFF
TGTGCCATCAGTGAGTCCCCAGCGGGAGAACCGAGCACCGGGGAGCTGTTTTTT
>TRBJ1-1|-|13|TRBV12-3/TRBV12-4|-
CASGAEENTEAFF
TGTGCCAGCGGGGCGGAGGAGAACACTGAAGCTTTCTTT
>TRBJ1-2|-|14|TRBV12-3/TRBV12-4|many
CASSLVGGNYGYTF
TGTGCCAGCAGTTTAGTGGGCGGCAACTATGGCTACACCTTC
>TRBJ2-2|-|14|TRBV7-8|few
CASSGRGAAGELFF
TGTGCCAGCAGCGGAAGGGGGGCTGCCGGGGAGCTGTTTTTT